This T cell receptor beta chain was sequenced for a study of neurological immune-mediated disorders. Looked up from germline, CDR1 is LNHDA and CDR2 is SQIVND (reference sequence). V lost 4 bases, J lost 4 bases, and 7 bases stayed unmatched. This CDR3 has 14 amino acids. TCRdb ran MiXCR on the 5' RACE reads and lists one entry per CDR3 protein. This table holds around 18,000 distinct CDR3 sequences, 27% found once. This chain links TRBV19 with TRBJ2-7, with 7 bases that match TRBD1. The TCR comes from a man over 45 with HTLV-1-associated myelopathy (HAM/TSP). The specimen was PBMCs. This chain's CDR3 is CASSTGTAEYEQYF. CDR3 nucleotides: TGTGCCAGTAGTACCGGGACAGCAGAATACGAGCAGTACTTC. Looking up the rest from reference TRBV19 and TRBJ2-7 gives the full variable domain: DGGITQSPKYLFRKEGQNVTLSCEQNLNHDAMYWYRQDPGQGLRLIYYSQIVNDFQKGDIAEGYSVSREKKESFPLTVTSAQKNPTAFYLCASSTGTAEYEQYFGPGTRLTVT.